The sequence of this T cell receptor (beta chain) was determined in a study of glioma-infiltrating T cells after dendritic cell vaccination. As for the study in general: Samples are from glioblastoma patients in Phase I and II dendritic cell vaccine trials.

Study observations and caveats: Only a small number of patients had complete blood and tumor samples. Estimated pretreatment TIL content predicted outcome after dendritic cell vaccination.

Time point indicated: after dendritic cell vaccination, including at tumor progression/relapse. TCRdb's table, derived via immunoSEQ multiplex PCR, lists solely in-frame clones and lacks some. The table lists over 80,000 clones, around four fifths of them singletons, with approximately 2.1% in the top ten. Comments on this clone: Antigen specificity is unknown.

The germline gives CDR1 MGHRA, CDR2 YSYEKL. Trimming pared 0 bases from V and 7 bases from J, leaving 18 bases between. The CDR3 is 16 amino acids. V and J are TRBV4-1 and TRBJ2-5, with D possibly being TRBD1 (5 bases). The starting material was blood, obtained after dendritic cell vaccination. The clonotype originates from a human donor with glioblastoma. The CDR3 DNA reads TGCGCCAGCAGCCAAGATAATCCCGACAGACCGTTGACCCAGTACTTC. Its protein product is CASSQDNPDRPLTQYF.